The next 4 T cell receptor beta chains were all read from a single sample in a study of shared clonotypes between healthy human individuals. Generated by immunoSEQ multiplex PCR, the TCRdb table keeps only in-frame clones and is missing some. This sample has about 470,000 clones, with about 85% found just once. The sample was PBMCs. The source is a woman aged 40 to 50 in good health. Some clones in this sample may be carry-over from other donors' samples.

To note about this clone: Different DNA sequences within this sample yield the same CDR3. The chain has TRBV19 and TRBJ1-1; tentative D call: TRBD1 (6 bases). The CDR3 has 13 amino acids. Germline assignment: CDR1 LNHDA and CDR2 SQIVND (reference sequence). V lost 6 bases and J lost 2, with 10 bases in between. CDR3 loop: CASSSTGNTEAFF. Here the CDR3 DNA reads TGTGCCAGTAGCTCGACAGGAAACACTGAAGCTTTCTTT.

The chain uses TRBV28 and TRBJ2-1; TRBD2 aligns across 15 bases. Germline V gives CDR1 MDHEN, CDR2 SYDVKM. This CDR3 contains 15 residues. Trimming took 6 bases from V and 8 from J; bases not matched to a gene: 5. This CDR3 is CASSSGTSGRHEQFF. The DNA for the CDR3 is TGTGCCAGCAGCAGTGGGACTAGCGGGAGGCATGAGCAGTTCTTC.

Details on this clone: Other DNA sequences in this specimen translate into the identical CDR3. The chain couples TRBV20-1 to TRBJ2-1; unclear D gene. The V gene lost 3 bases and the J gene lost 7 bases, with 7 bases spanning the gap. Per germline, CDR1 DFQATT and CDR2 SNEGSKA (reference sequence). The CDR3 is 11 amino acids. The CDR3 is CSARVRNEQFF. CDR3 in DNA: TGCAGTGCTAGGGTCCGGAATGAGCAGTTCTTC.

Written as DNA, the CDR3 is TGTGCCAGCAGGCCTAGCTCCTACAATGAGCAGTTCTTC. Its translation is CASRPSSYNEQFF. The chain carries TRBV7-2 and TRBJ2-1, with no clear D. Germline CDR1 SGHTA, CDR2 FQGNSA. The V and J ends lost 6 bases and 0 bases respectively, with 6 bases between them. The CDR3 contains 13 residues.